A selection of T cell receptor beta chains follows, all from one sample in a study of spatial heterogeneity in lung cancer. TCRdb redid the calling of the 5' RACE reads with MiXCR, one entry per CDR3 protein. The sample carries about 11,000 distinct CDR3 sequences, around a quarter recorded once. The sequencing here drew on PBMCs, taken at surgery. These receptors were obtained from a female donor with early-stage non-small cell lung cancer. CDR3s include the opening cysteine and the closing phenylalanine or tryptophan. A D gene is named only where the DNA matches it firmly. Clone size is given for some rows only: seen once, a few or many times, or a class if the clone is expanded.

abundance	d_gene	v_gene	j_gene	CDR3nt	CDR3aa
once	TRBD1	TRBV12-3/TRBV12-4	TRBJ1-1	TGTGCCAGCAGTCTAGGACAGGGGGCGTTTACTGAAGCTTTCTTT	CASSLGQGAFTEAFF
many	TRBD2	TRBV27	TRBJ2-3	TGTGCCAGCACCAACCCCATCACCGGGACTAGCGGGAAAACAGATACGCAGTATTTT	CASTNPITGTSGKTDTQYF
medium-sized	-	TRBV7-9	TRBJ1-2	TGTGCCAGCAGCTTAGCGGGGGGCAATGGCTACACCTTC	CASSLAGGNGYTF
few	TRBD2	TRBV7-9	TRBJ2-3	TGTGCCAGCAGCTCCACCGGGACTAGCGGTTTCACAGATACGCAGTATTTT	CASSSTGTSGFTDTQYF
medium-sized	-	TRBV12-3/TRBV12-4	TRBJ2-3	TGTGCCAATACCCTGGGGGCAGGGGTGGCAGATACGCAGTATTTT	CANTLGAGVADTQYF
-	TRBD1	TRBV6-2/TRBV6-3	TRBJ2-1	TGTGCCAGCAGTTACCCGGGACAGGGGGCCTACAATGAGCAGTTCTTC	CASSYPGQGAYNEQFF
few	-	TRBV6-2/TRBV6-3	TRBJ1-5	TGTGCCAGCAGTTACTCGACGGGGGATCAGCCCCAGCATTTT	CASSYSTGDQPQHF
-	-	TRBV7-8	TRBJ2-2	TGTGCCAGCAGCCGAACCCAGATGGGGTCCGGGGAGCTGTTTTTT	CASSRTQMGSGELFF
few	TRBD2	TRBV11-1	TRBJ2-3	TGTGCCAGCACCTCCGGGACTAGCGACACAGATACGCAGTATTTT	CASTSGTSDTDTQYF
-	TRBD1	TRBV12-3/TRBV12-4	TRBJ1-2	TGTGCCAGCAGTTTCGGACACAGGGGAGCAGGGGAGGGCTACACCTTC	CASSFGHRGAGEGYTF
many	TRBD1	TRBV7-9	TRBJ1-5	TGTGCCAGCAGTCGGGGACAGGCAGATTCCAATCAGCCCCAGCATTTT	CASSRGQADSNQPQHF
-	-	TRBV2	TRBJ2-2	TGTGCCAGCAGTGAAGTGGGGACCGGGGAGCTGTTTTTT	CASSEVGTGELFF
-	TRBD2	TRBV12-3/TRBV12-4	TRBJ2-3	TGTGCCAGCAGTTTCGGTGGCGGGAGGCCAGATACGCAGTATTTT	CASSFGGGRPDTQYF
medium-sized	-	TRBV7-9	TRBJ2-5	TGTGCCAGCAGCTTAGTCGAGACCCAGTACTTC	CASSLVETQYF
-	-	TRBV10-1	TRBJ2-1	TGCGCCAGCAGTGAAACAGGGAAAACTACTTACAATGAGCAGTTCTTC	CASSETGKTTYNEQFF
few	TRBD2	TRBV10-3	TRBJ2-1	TGTGCCATCAGGAACGGACTAGCGGGATTAAATGAGCAGTTCTTC	CAIRNGLAGLNEQFF
medium-sized	TRBD2	TRBV18	TRBJ2-3	TGTGCCAGCTCACCGCCGGGACTAAGGAGTTTAACGCAGTATTTT	CASSPPGLRSLTQYF
few	-	TRBV12-3/TRBV12-4	TRBJ2-7	TGTGCCAGCAGTTTCTTGGGGGACACGCTCTCCTACGAGCAGTACTTC	CASSFLGDTLSYEQYF
medium-sized	-	TRBV6-1	TRBJ2-3	TGTGCCACGAGGGTATCGGGCACAGATACGCAGTATTTT	CATRVSGTDTQYF
-	-	TRBV5-4	TRBJ2-1	TGTGCCAGCAGCGTAACGGCGGGGTCCTACAATGAGCAGTTCTTC	CASSVTAGSYNEQFF
-	-	TRBV5-1	TRBJ1-2	TGCGCCAGCAGCTTGCAGGACAGTGGCTATGGCTACACCTTC	CASSLQDSGYGYTF
few	TRBD2	TRBV6-5	TRBJ2-3	TGTGCCAGCAGTTACACTCTAGCGGGAGCGACAGATACGCAGTATTTT	CASSYTLAGATDTQYF
-	-	TRBV7-2	TRBJ2-1	TGTGCCAGCAGCCCCCGATACCAGTACAATGAGCAGTTCTTC	CASSPRYQYNEQFF
medium-sized	TRBD1	TRBV12-3/TRBV12-4	TRBJ2-1	TGTGCCAGCAGCCCCGCCCGGACAGGGGTCAATGAGCAGTTCTTC	CASSPARTGVNEQFF
-	-	TRBV12-3/TRBV12-4	TRBJ1-2	TGTGCCAGCAGTTTTGAGGGGATCTATGGCTACACCTTC	CASSFEGIYGYTF
few	-	TRBV6-5	TRBJ2-3	TGTGCCAGCAGTTACTTTGCGGTCCATGTTACGCAGTATTTT	CASSYFAVHVTQYF
-	TRBD1	TRBV10-3	TRBJ2-2	TGTGCCATCAGTGAAACAGGGGCGAACACCGGGGAGCTGTTTTTT	CAISETGANTGELFF
few	TRBD2	TRBV20-1	TRBJ2-3	TGCAGTGCTAGCACCCCAACTAGCGGCATCACAGATACGCAGTATTTT	CSASTPTSGITDTQYF
-	TRBD2	TRBV7-9	TRBJ2-1	TGTGCCAGCAGTCCTGTCTGGGGCGACGGGAGGGGGAATGAGCAGTCCTTC	CASSPVWGDGRGNEQSF
few	TRBD2	TRBV20-1	TRBJ2-1	TGCAGTGCTAGTAAAGGACTAGCGGGAGGGCCTAGGGACAATGAGCAGTTCTTC	CSASKGLAGGPRDNEQFF
-	-	TRBV29-1	TRBJ2-5	TGCAGCGTTGGGACTCAGCGCGGGACCCAGTACTTC	CSVGTQRGTQYF
medium-sized	-	TRBV30	TRBJ1-1	TGTGCCTCACTAATCGGGGCCGGGGTCACTGAAGCTTTCTTT	CASLIGAGVTEAFF
-	TRBD1	TRBV7-2	TRBJ1-2	TGTGCCAGCAGCGTAGGGGGACAGGGGGCCTTTGGCTACACCTTC	CASSVGGQGAFGYTF
-	TRBD1	TRBV30	TRBJ2-7	TGTGCCTGGATTATGGATCCGACAGGGTGCGAGCAGTACTTC	CAWIMDPTGCEQYF
-	TRBD1	TRBV18	TRBJ2-5	TGTGCCAGCTCAATCCGCAGCACAGGGGGCGGCCCACAAGAGACCCAGTACTTC	CASSIRSTGGGPQETQYF
-	-	TRBV6-2/TRBV6-3	TRBJ2-1	TGTGCCAGTGCGCCCTGGGGGGTCTACAATGAGCAGTTCTTC	CASAPWGVYNEQFF
-	TRBD1	TRBV7-2	TRBJ1-5	TGTGCCAGCAGCTTACGGGGGACAGACTATCAGCCCCAGCATTTT	CASSLRGTDYQPQHF
few	-	TRBV7-2	TRBJ2-5	TGTGCCAGCAGCTTGAGCCGTCCCGAGGGGACCCAGTACTTC	CASSLSRPEGTQYF
few	TRBD1	TRBV5-4	TRBJ2-3	TGTGCCAGCAGCTTACCTCCGGGACAGGGGGGAAGAGATACGCAGTATTTT	CASSLPPGQGGRDTQYF
-	TRBD1	TRBV7-2	TRBJ1-1	TGTGCCAGCAGCTTACCTATGGGGAGGGGGCAGGTTTTCTTT	CASSLPMGRGQVFF
-	-	TRBV7-2	TRBJ2-7	TGTGCCAGCAGCCCCCCGATGGCGGGAAATCCCTACGAGCAGTACTTC	CASSPPMAGNPYEQYF
medium-sized	TRBD2	TRBV4-3	TRBJ2-1	TGCGCCAGCAGCCCCGCCGGGGGGGCTTACAATGAGCAGTTCTTC	CASSPAGGAYNEQFF
-	TRBD1	TRBV7-9	TRBJ2-1	TGTGCCAGCAGCGCAAGGACAGGGGGAGTTCTCAATGAGCAGTTCTTC	CASSARTGGVLNEQFF
medium-sized	TRBD2	TRBV11-1	TRBJ2-1	TGTGCCAGCAGCTTAGGGTCTAGCGGGAGTTACAATGAGCAGTTCTTC	CASSLGSSGSYNEQFF
medium-sized	TRBD2	TRBV5-4	TRBJ2-7	TGTGCCAGCAGCCCCGGACTAGCGGGAGGCACCTACGAGCAGTACTTC	CASSPGLAGGTYEQYF
few	-	TRBV11-1	TRBJ2-3	TGTGCCAGCGGGAGCCGCCAGAGGACAGATACGCAGTATTTT	CASGSRQRTDTQYF
few	TRBD2	TRBV5-1	TRBJ2-5	TGCGCCAGCAGCTTGGAAAGGGGCGGGAGGGAAGAGACCCAGTACTTC	CASSLERGGREETQYF
few	-	TRBV20-1	TRBJ2-3	TGCAGTGCTAGCCCTCAGCGGAGCTCCACAGATACGCAGTATTTT	CSASPQRSSTDTQYF
-	-	TRBV5-1	TRBJ1-2	TGCACCAGCAGCTTGGAGGGCAGTAACTATGGCTACACCTTC	CTSSLEGSNYGYTF
few	-	TRBV10-3	TRBJ2-7	TGTGCCATCAGTGAAGGGATTGAGCAGTACTTC	CAISEGIEQYF
-	-	TRBV7-3	TRBJ1-1	TGTGCCAGCAGCTTAACGCGGAACACTGAAGCTTTCTTT	CASSLTRNTEAFF
many	-	TRBV25-1	TRBJ1-2	TGTGCCAGCAGTGAACCGGCAGGGGTCTATGGCTACACCTTC	CASSEPAGVYGYTF
-	TRBD1	TRBV20-1	TRBJ2-3	TGCAGTGCTAGTAGGGACAGTAGCACAGATACGCAGTATTTT	CSASRDSSTDTQYF
-	-	TRBV2	TRBJ2-2	TGTGGCAGCACCCCTATGAACGGGAACACCGGGGAGCTGTTTTTT	CGSTPMNGNTGELFF
medium-sized	-	TRBV20-1	TRBJ1-1	TGCAGTGCTAGGGGAGCGGAGGGGGACACTGAAGCTTTCTTT	CSARGAEGDTEAFF